This TCR beta chain was documented in a study of T cells in Graves' hyperthyroidism and ophthalmopathy. A few counts support this clonotype. CDR1 and CDR2 from the germline V gene are MNHNS and SASEGT. This CDR3 has 13 residues. Trimming removed 5 bases from V and 4 bases from J, with 11 bases in between. Authors of the study amplified TCR beta CDR3 regions from RNA transcripts. A set of HTBI primers served as the primers for a first-round RT-PCR of the TCR CDR3. TCRdb itself ran the multiplex PCR reads through MiXCR, one entry per CDR3 protein. The sample lists around 440,000 distinct CDR3 sequences; more than 15% were seen once.

The TCR was taken from a woman aged 18-29 years with Graves' hyperthyroidism. V is TRBV6-1 and J is TRBJ1-1; maybe TRBD1 (5 bases). The sequenced material came from blood. The DNA of the CDR3 is TGTGCCAGCAGTTCAGGGAAGCGCACTGAAGCTTTCTTT. This sequence encodes CASSSGKRTEAFF.